What follows are 8 T cell receptor beta chains derived from one specimen sequenced in a study of blood T cell repertoires in COVID-19. Data came from immunoSEQ multiplex PCR; TCRdb stores just in-frame clones and leaves some out. The data contain over 250,000 clones, roughly 88% of them singletons. The sequencing input was PBMCs or T cells enriched from blood (not recorded which). The receptor set was obtained from a woman aged 25 to 39 who had recovered from COVID-19.

The V and J genes are TRBV5-1 and TRBJ1-6; 9 bases fit TRBD1. Germline assignment: CDR1 SGHRS and CDR2 YFSETQ. V shed 4 bases and J 4 bases; nucleotides not matched to a gene: 6. The CDR3 contains 16 residues. The CDR3 loop is CASSRGQGKYNSPLHF. As DNA, the CDR3 is TGCGCCAGCAGCCGGGGACAGGGAAAATATAATTCACCCCTCCACTTT.

The chain recombines TRBV6-6 with TRBJ2-5; 9 bases align to TRBD2. The CDR3 sequence is 14 residues long. Germline CDR1 reads MNHNY; CDR2 reads SVGAGI (reference sequence). V trimming: 2 bases; J trimming: 5 bases; junction bases outside the gene matches: 3. The CDR3 nucleotides read TGTGCCAGCAGTTACACAGGACTAGCGGAGACCCAGTACTTC. This codes for CASSYTGLAETQYF.

A note on this clone: This sample includes further DNA sequences coding for the same CDR3. This chain uses TRBV27 with TRBJ2-7; no clear D gene. The length of the CDR3 is 12 residues. The V and J ends lost 4 bases and 0 bases respectively, with 4 bases between them. Germline assignment: CDR1 MNHEY and CDR2 SMNVEV (reference sequence). CDR3 DNA: TGTGCCAGCAGTTCAAACTCCTACGAGCAGTACTTC. It is translated as CASSSNSYEQYF.

The chain recombines TRBV23-1 with TRBJ1-2, with 8 bases matching TRBD1. TRBV23-1 counts as an open reading frame of uncertain function. J was trimmed by 1 base and V by 6 bases; bases with no gene match: 4. There are 14 residues in the CDR3. The CDR3 sequence: CASRAGTGNYGYTF. Here the CDR3 DNA reads TGCGCCAGCAGAGCCGGGACAGGTAACTATGGCTACACCTTC.

This chain connects TRBV5-1 to TRBJ2-1; 12 bases are shared with TRBD2. CDR1 and CDR2 from the germline V gene are SGHRS and YFSETQ. The V and J ends lost 0 bases and 7 bases, in that order; junction bases with no gene match: 8. The CDR3 is made up of 17 amino acids. Here the CDR3 DNA reads TGCGCCAGCAGCTTGGGACTAGCGGGAGTGTTTGTGAATGAGCAGTTCTTC. Translated: CASSLGLAGVFVNEQFF.

J is TRBJ2-4 and V is TRBV5-1, with TRBD1 as a possible D gene (6 bases). This CDR3 contains 18 residues. Trimming pared 4 bases from V and 6 bases from J, leaving 26 bases between. Per the germline V gene, CDR1 is SGHRS and CDR2 is YFSETQ. CDR3: CASSRETGQYQVVNIQYF. The CDR3, as DNA: TGCGCCAGCAGCCGAGAGACCGGACAGTACCAGGTGGTAAACATTCAGTACTTC.

The chain links TRBV11-3 to TRBJ1-1; possible D gene TRBD1, 6 bases. V was cut by 2 bases and J by 2 bases, with 15 bases left in between. Germline V gene sequence: CDR1 SGHNT, CDR2 YENEEA. The CDR3 runs 16 residues. The CDR3 nucleotides read TGTGCCAGCAGCTTATTGATGGGAGGGGGTAACACTGAAGCTTTCTTT. Residues: CASSLLMGGGNTEAFF.

CDR3 nucleotides: TGTGCCAGCAGCGCTGACGGGGGGCGAGTCGAGCAGTACTTC. It is translated as CASSADGGRVEQYF. This chain links TRBV9 with TRBJ2-7; D possibly corresponds to TRBD2 (7 bases). The CDR3 is 14 amino acids. CDR1 is SGDLS and CDR2 is YYNGEE in the germline V gene. Trimming cost V 3 bases and J 6 bases, with 16 bases left between them.